One and the same sample provided the 32 T cell receptor beta chains below, sequenced in a study of blood T cell repertoires in COVID-19. Clones were read by immunoSEQ multiplex PCR, and TCRdb kept only the in-frame ones, dropping some. This table holds about 250,000 clones, 75% to 90% found once. The source material was peripheral blood. Receptors were obtained from a woman aged 30 to 39 with active or convalescent COVID-19.

This rearrangement joins TRBV5-1 to TRBJ2-7, with 8 bases lining up with TRBD2. CDR1 is SGHRS, CDR2 YFSETQ, per germline. V gave up 7 bases and J gave up 0 bases; unmatched junction bases: 3. The CDR3 covers 13 residues. CDR3 DNA sequence: TGCGCCAGCTCGGGGGGGTACTCCTACGAGCAGTACTTC. Amino acids: CASSGGYSYEQYF.

The V and J genes are TRBV30 and TRBJ2-3; D call uncertain. CDR3 length: 12 residues. The germline V and J ends were trimmed by 5 bases and 3 bases, with 9 bases remaining between them. Germline CDR1 GTSNPN, CDR2 SVGIG (reference sequence). The CDR3 region is CAWGRVTDTQYF. In nucleotides, the CDR3 is TGTGCCTGGGGCCGTGTGACAGATACGCAGTATTTT.

The chain recombines TRBV5-1 with TRBJ1-3; a weak D match, TRBD1 (6 bases). CDR3 size: 15 residues. Deletions cut 4 bases from V and 1 base from J, with 12 bases between. Germline V lookup: CDR1 SGHRS, CDR2 YFSETQ. The CDR3 sequence: CASSNLQGSGNTIYF. In DNA, the CDR3 is TGCGCCAGCAGCAATCTACAGGGATCTGGAAACACCATATATTTT.

The chain is built from TRBV19 and TRBJ2-1; TRBD2 aligns across 8 bases. V shed 5 bases and J 4 bases; nucleotides not matched to a gene: 4. The CDR3 extends over 14 amino acids. Germline V gene data show CDR1 as LNHDA and CDR2 as SQIVND (reference sequence). This chain's CDR3 is CASSLSGGYNEQFF. In nucleotides, the CDR3 is TGTGCCAGTAGTTTAAGCGGGGGATACAATGAGCAGTTCTTC.

The chain is built from TRBV6-2 or TRBV6-3 and TRBJ2-1, with D maybe TRBD1 (7 bases). From germline, CDR1 is MNHEY and CDR2 SVGEGT. V shed 4 bases and J shed 8 bases, with 15 bases lying between them. The CDR3 contains 14 residues. CDR3 region: CASSFQGGLDEQFF. In nucleotides, the CDR3 is TGTGCCAGCAGTTTCCAGGGGGGTTTGGATGAGCAGTTCTTC.

The rearrangement joins TRBV4-1 to TRBJ2-1; 11 bases are shared with TRBD2. The germline V gene encodes CDR1 MGHRA and CDR2 YSYEKL. The junction had 3 bases not matched to a gene; V was cut back by 2 bases and J by 6 bases. There are 15 residues in the CDR3. The CDR3 region is CASSQWLAGGNEQFF. The CDR3 nucleotides read TGCGCCAGCAGCCAATGGCTAGCGGGGGGCAATGAGCAGTTCTTC.

This chain connects TRBV6-2 or TRBV6-3 to TRBJ2-2; D possibly corresponds to TRBD2 (6 bases). Trimming removed 1 base from V and 4 bases from J, with 13 bases in between. CDR3 size: 16 residues. CDR1 and CDR2 from the germline V gene are MNHEY and SVGEGT. DNA for the CDR3: TGTGCCAGCAGTTACTGGCCGGGGGAGGTCACCGGGGAGCTGTTTTTT. It yields the protein CASSYWPGEVTGELFF.

This clone was recorded a few times. The gene calls are TRBV4-1 and TRBJ1-2; 7 bases are shared with TRBD1. V was pared by 1 base and J by 1 base, with 6 bases of the junction left unmatched. The CDR3 contains 16 residues. Per germline, CDR1 MGHRA and CDR2 YSYEKL. CDR3 coding DNA: TGCGCCAGCAGCCAAGGACAGGGTACAATTAACTATGGCTACACCTTC. Translation: CASSQGQGTINYGYTF.

This chain connects TRBV6-2 or TRBV6-3 to TRBJ2-1, with 12 nucleotides matching TRBD2. The CDR3 length is 15 residues. Germline lookup yields CDR1 MNHEY and CDR2 SVGEGT. V was clipped by 6 bases and J by 4 bases; unmatched bases: 4. CDR3 amino acids: CASSLTSGGYNEQFF. For the CDR3, the DNA is TGTGCCAGCAGCCTTACTAGCGGGGGGTACAATGAGCAGTTCTTC.

This clone appeared a single time. V and J are TRBV10-1 and TRBJ2-1; 7 nucleotides align to TRBD1. CDR1 is WNHNN, CDR2 SYGVQD, per germline (reference sequence). The CDR3 spans 16 residues. The trim removed 6 bases at V and 4 bases at J, leaving 12 bases unmatched. The CDR3 DNA reads as TGCGCCAGCAGGACCCGCAGGGGGACCACATACAATGAGCAGTTCTTC. It encodes CASRTRRGTTYNEQFF.

The gene calls are TRBV10-3 and TRBJ2-5; D might be TRBD2 (6 bases). The V gene lost 0 bases and the J gene lost 2 bases, with 10 bases spanning the gap. The CDR3 length is 15 residues. CDR1 and CDR2 (germline): ENHRY, SYGVKD. Here the CDR3 DNA reads TGTGCCATCAGTGAGTCGGGAGGCCTGCAAGAGACCCAGTACTTC. Translating gives CAISESGGLQETQYF.

In its sample, this clone was seen many times. V gene TRBV29-1 combines with J gene TRBJ1-2; unclear D gene. This CDR3 spans 12 amino acids. Germline V gene data show CDR1 as SQVTM and CDR2 as ANQGSEA. Trimming stripped 3 bases from V and 7 bases from J, with 12 bases between. The chain's CDR3 is CSVDTGMSGYTF. CDR3 nucleotide sequence: TGCAGCGTTGATACGGGGATGAGTGGCTACACCTTC.

The chain joins TRBV4-3 to TRBJ1-2; 8 nucleotides align to TRBD1. Per the germline V gene, CDR1 is LGHNA and CDR2 is YSLEER. The ends lost 1 base at V and 7 bases at J; junction bases unmatched: 14. The CDR3 runs 17 residues. CDR3 nucleotides: TGCGCCAGCAGCCAAGGGAAAGCAGGCAGGGGGCGGGGTGGCTACACCTTC. The encoded protein is CASSQGKAGRGRGGYTF.

This chain links TRBV5-1 with TRBJ1-4, with no clear D. V lost 3 bases and J 0 bases, leaving 6 bases between the germline ends. Germline lookup yields CDR1 SGHRS and CDR2 YFSETQ. CDR3 size: 14 residues. This CDR3 reads CASSSQATNEKLFF. In nucleotides, the CDR3 is TGCGCCAGCAGCTCTCAGGCAACTAATGAAAAACTGTTTTTT.

The chain recombines TRBV19 with TRBJ1-4, with D perhaps TRBD1 (5 bases). V shed 3 bases and J shed 7 bases, with 18 bases lying between them. Germline lookup yields CDR1 LNHDA and CDR2 SQIVND (reference sequence). This CDR3 is 16 amino acids long. The CDR3 protein is CASSIIVGQGGEKLFF. The CDR3 DNA reads as TGTGCCAGTAGTATTATCGTCGGACAAGGTGGTGAAAAACTGTTTTTT.

The chain links TRBV19 to TRBJ1-5, with D possibly TRBD1 on 5 matching bases. Germline assignment: CDR1 LNHDA and CDR2 SQIVND (reference sequence). CDR3 length: 15 amino acids. Trimming took 8 bases from V and 3 from J, leaving 17 bases between them. CDR3 loop: CASARLGGDNQPQHF. Written as DNA, the CDR3 is TGTGCCAGTGCCCGCTTGGGAGGGGACAATCAGCCCCAGCATTTT.

This chain connects TRBV5-6 to TRBJ2-4; a possible D gene is TRBD1 (6 bases). The V end lost 8 bases, the J end lost 6 bases, and 21 bases lay between the germline ends. CDR3 length: 15 amino acids. Germline lookup yields CDR1 SGHDT and CDR2 YYEEEE. The DNA for the CDR3 is TGTGCCAGTCGTAACAGGGCCATGGGCATAAACATTCAGTACTTC. Translated: CASRNRAMGINIQYF.

The V and J genes are TRBV7-2 and TRBJ1-2; D perhaps matches TRBD1 (5 bases). The germline gives CDR1 SGHTA, CDR2 FQGNSA. There are 14 residues in the CDR3. V lost 1 base, J lost 8 bases, and 14 bases lay in between. The CDR3 reads CASSLVRGSSGYTF. In DNA form, the CDR3 reads TGTGCCAGCAGCTTAGTTCGGGGGTCGTCAGGCTACACCTTC.

This rearrangement joins TRBV27 to TRBJ1-2; 7 nucleotides align to TRBD1. This CDR3 region has 14 residues. The germline gives CDR1 MNHEY, CDR2 SMNVEV (reference sequence). The junction had 7 bases not matched to a gene; V was cut back by 5 bases and J by 4 bases. This chain's CDR3 is CASSATGIGYGYTF. The CDR3 DNA sequence: TGTGCCAGCAGTGCGACAGGGATTGGCTATGGCTACACCTTC.

This clone is a singleton in its sample. The genes are TRBV30 and TRBJ1-5; D gene ambiguous. Trimming cost V 2 bases and J 2 bases, with 10 bases left between them. The germline V gene has CDR1 GTSNPN and CDR2 SVGIG (reference sequence). The CDR3 runs 14 residues. The CDR3 here is CAWSFQNGNQPQHF. CDR3 sequence (DNA): TGTGCCTGGAGTTTCCAAAATGGCAATCAGCCCCAGCATTTT.

The chain links TRBV19 to TRBJ1-1; possible D gene TRBD1, 6 bases. The V and J ends lost 7 bases and 1 base respectively, with 13 bases between them. Germline V CDR1 and CDR2: LNHDA, SQIVND (reference sequence). CDR3 length: 14 residues. The CDR3 protein is CASTEDRWNTEAFF. The CDR3 DNA is TGTGCCAGTACCGAGGACAGATGGAACACTGAAGCTTTCTTT.

V and J are TRBV7-8 and TRBJ2-7, with 7 bases aligning to TRBD1. The V gene's germline CDR1 is SGHVS and CDR2 FQNEAQ. This CDR3 is built from 17 residues. V was pared by 1 base and J by 5 bases, with 14 bases of the junction left unmatched. CDR3 coding DNA: TGTGCCAGCAGCTTAGGATTGGGGCAGGGGGTCGTTAACGAGCAGTACTTC. Amino acid sequence: CASSLGLGQGVVNEQYF.

In its sample, this clone was seen a few times. The J gene is TRBJ2-3, the V gene TRBV7-9; D might be TRBD2 (5 bases). Germline CDR1 and CDR2: SEHNR and FQNEAQ (reference sequence). Trimming shortened V by 1 base and J by 2 bases, and 16 bases separated the two germline ends. This CDR3 region has 17 residues. Written as DNA, the CDR3 is TGTGCCAGCAGCTTAGTAGGTCGGGGTGAAACCACAGATACGCAGTATTTT. It specifies CASSLVGRGETTDTQYF.

The rearrangement uses TRBV6-2 or TRBV6-3 and TRBJ2-7; weak D call: TRBD1 (5 bases). With 6 bases removed from V and 2 bases from J, the gap between germline ends came to 11 bases. CDR3 length: 13 amino acids. Germline V CDR1 and CDR2: MNHEY, SVGEGT. The CDR3 protein is CASSFRGPYEQYF. CDR3 in DNA: TGTGCCAGCAGCTTTAGGGGTCCCTACGAGCAGTACTTC.

V is TRBV4-3 and J is TRBJ2-1, with 9 bases matching TRBD1. V was pared by 2 bases and J by 9 bases, with 8 bases of the junction left unmatched. CDR1 LGHNA and CDR2 YSLEER come from the germline V gene. This CDR3 is built from 15 residues. As DNA, the CDR3 is TGCGCCAGCAGCCAACAGGGTGTGGGACAGGGTGAGCAGTTCTTC. Translating gives CASSQQGVGQGEQFF.

The V and J genes are TRBV14 and TRBJ1-2, with 9 bases that match TRBD1. The J segment lost 8 bases and the V segment lost 1 base, leaving 8 bases of the junction unmatched. Per germline, CDR1 SGHDN and CDR2 FVKESK. The CDR3 totals 15 residues. CDR3 loop: CASSQARQGVRGYTF. Here the CDR3 DNA reads TGTGCCAGCAGCCAAGCCCGACAGGGGGTGAGAGGCTACACCTTC. The variable domain in full, completed from reference TRBV14 and TRBJ1-2, reads EAGVTQFPSHSVIEKGQTVTLRCDPISGHDNLYWYRRVMGKEIKFLLHFVKESKQDESGMPNNRFLAERTGGTYSTLKVQPAELEDSGVYFCASSQARQGVRGYTFGSGTRLTVV.

CDR3 sequence (DNA): TGTGCCAGCAGCAGGACATTGAACACTGAAGCTTTCTTT. Encoded protein: CASSRTLNTEAFF. The chain couples TRBV9 to TRBJ1-1; a weak D match, TRBD1 (5 bases). The CDR3 spans 13 residues. The V end lost 4 bases, the J end lost 0 bases, and 7 bases lay between the germline ends. Germline-derived CDR1 and CDR2 are SGDLS and YYNGEE. The full variable domain, in which reference TRBV9 and TRBJ1-1 provide the parts outside the CDR3, is DSGVTQTPKHLITATGQRVTLRCSPRSGDLSVYWYQQSLDQGLQFLIQYYNGEERAKGNILERFSAQQFPDLHSELNLSSLELGDSALYFCASSRTLNTEAFFGQGTRLTVV.

The rearrangement uses TRBV5-1 and TRBJ2-7, with 8 bases fitting TRBD1. The ends lost 0 bases at V and 1 base at J; junction bases unmatched: 6. The CDR3 sequence is 16 residues long. CDR1 SGHRS and CDR2 YFSETQ come from the germline V gene. The chain's CDR3 is CASSLGQGIQSYEQYF. In DNA, the CDR3 is TGCGCCAGCAGCTTGGGACAGGGGATCCAATCCTACGAGCAGTACTTC.

Here the CDR3 reads CASSEQRTGTNYGYTF. In nucleotides, the CDR3 is TGTGCCAGCAGTGAACAAAGGACAGGGACTAACTATGGCTACACCTTC. The genes are TRBV6-1 and TRBJ1-2; TRBD1 aligns across 8 bases. The CDR3 contains 16 residues. The germline V gene has CDR1 MNHNS and CDR2 SASEGT. V lost 2 bases, J lost 0 bases, and 5 bases stayed unmatched.

This rearrangement joins TRBV29-1 to TRBJ1-1; possible D gene TRBD1, 6 bases. Germline-derived CDR1 and CDR2 are SQVTM and ANQGSEA. The V gene lost 1 base and the J gene lost 5 bases, with 11 bases spanning the gap. This CDR3 region has 13 residues. The DNA of the CDR3 is TGCAGCGTTGAAGCCGACAGGCAAACTGAAGCTTTCTTT. It yields the protein CSVEADRQTEAFF.

This clone was counted only a few times. V gene TRBV5-1 combines with J gene TRBJ1-1; D not resolved. Germline V CDR1 and CDR2: SGHRS, YFSETQ. The CDR3 consists of 14 residues. V gave up 0 bases and J gave up 5 bases, with 11 bases separating them. The CDR3 sequence: CASSLGRVGTEAFF. As DNA, the CDR3 is TGCGCCAGCAGCTTGGGGAGGGTGGGGACTGAAGCTTTCTTT.

For this clone: Its ends do not fully match the called genes, so a read error is possible. J is TRBJ2-3 and V is TRBV3-1 (or the pseudogene TRBV3-2), with D possibly TRBD1 on 5 matching bases. CDR1 and CDR2 (germline): LGHDT, YNNKEL (reference sequence). CDR3 size: 15 residues. The CDR3 spells CASSDGYSSTGTQYF. The CDR3 DNA follows: TGTGCCAGCAGCGATGGATACTCGAGCACAGGTACGCAGTATTTT.